This T cell receptor (beta chain) was retrieved from a study of shared T cell receptors in the human thymus. The V segment lost 0 bases and the J segment 7 bases; nucleotides outside the gene matches: 12. CDR1 and CDR2 from the germline V gene are ENHRY and SYGVKD. The CDR3 is 19 amino acids. The data were produced by immunoSEQ multiplex PCR, yet TCRdb's version contains in-frame clones alone and is incomplete. The sample carries 600,000 or so clones, about 87% recorded once. These data also featured in a second study, about human thymus T cells. Per that study: Donors were healthy Finnish infants having corrective surgery for congenital heart defects.

The chain uses TRBV10-3 and TRBJ2-7; 16 bases are a match to TRBD2. Sequencing input: thymocytes. This receptor was identified in a boy younger than two with a congenital heart defect. This CDR3 is CAISESTGLAGGPYCEQYF. As DNA, the CDR3 is TGTGCCATCAGTGAGTCAACGGGACTAGCGGGAGGGCCATATTGTGAGCAGTACTTC.